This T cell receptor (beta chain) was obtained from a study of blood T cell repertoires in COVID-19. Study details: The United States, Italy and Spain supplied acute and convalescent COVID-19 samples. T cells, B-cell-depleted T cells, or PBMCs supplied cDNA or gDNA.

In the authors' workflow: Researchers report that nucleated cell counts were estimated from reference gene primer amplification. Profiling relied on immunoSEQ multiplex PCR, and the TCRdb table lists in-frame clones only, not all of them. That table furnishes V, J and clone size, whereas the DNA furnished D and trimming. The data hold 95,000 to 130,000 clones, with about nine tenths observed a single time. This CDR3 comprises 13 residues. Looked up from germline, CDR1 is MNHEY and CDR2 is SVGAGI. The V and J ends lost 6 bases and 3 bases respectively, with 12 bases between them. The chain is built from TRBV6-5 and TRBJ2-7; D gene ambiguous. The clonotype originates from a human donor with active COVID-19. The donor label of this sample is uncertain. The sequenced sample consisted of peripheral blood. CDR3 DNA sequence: TGTGCCAGCAGCAAAGCTCTAGGCTACGAGCAGTACTTC. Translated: CASSKALGYEQYF.